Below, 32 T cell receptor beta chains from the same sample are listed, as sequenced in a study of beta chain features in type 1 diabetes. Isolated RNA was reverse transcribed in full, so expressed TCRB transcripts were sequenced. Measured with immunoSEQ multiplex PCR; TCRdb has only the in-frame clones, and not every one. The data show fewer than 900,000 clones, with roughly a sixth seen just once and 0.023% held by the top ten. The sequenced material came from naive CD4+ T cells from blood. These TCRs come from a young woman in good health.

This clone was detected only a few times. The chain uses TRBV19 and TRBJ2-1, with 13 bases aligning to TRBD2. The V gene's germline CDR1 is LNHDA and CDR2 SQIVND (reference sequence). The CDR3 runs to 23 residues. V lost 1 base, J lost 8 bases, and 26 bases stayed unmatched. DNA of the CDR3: TGTGCCAGTAGTATAGGATCGGGGTTTCCCACTTCCCGGACTAGCGGGAGAAGGGATGAGCAGTTCTTC. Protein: CASSIGSGFPTSRTSGRRDEQFF.

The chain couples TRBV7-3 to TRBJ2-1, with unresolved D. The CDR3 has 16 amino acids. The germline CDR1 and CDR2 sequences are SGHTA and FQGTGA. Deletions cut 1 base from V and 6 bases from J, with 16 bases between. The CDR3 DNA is TGTGCCAGCAGCTTAATGCCCGGGCTAACCGCCAATGAGCAGTTCTTC. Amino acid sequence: CASSLMPGLTANEQFF.

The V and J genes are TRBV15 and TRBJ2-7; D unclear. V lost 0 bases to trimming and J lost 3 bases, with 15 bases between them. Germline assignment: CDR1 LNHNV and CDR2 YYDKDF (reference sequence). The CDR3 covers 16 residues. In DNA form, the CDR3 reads TGTGCCACCAGCAGAGATTACGAGACTGCGTACTACGAGCAGTACTTC. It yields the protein CATSRDYETAYYEQYF.

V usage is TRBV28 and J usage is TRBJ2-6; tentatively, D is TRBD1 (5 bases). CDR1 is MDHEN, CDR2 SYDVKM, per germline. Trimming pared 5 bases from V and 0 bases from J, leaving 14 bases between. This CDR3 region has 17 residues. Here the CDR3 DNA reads TGTGCCAGCAGTCAACAGGCCAGGGTCTCTGGGGCCAACGTCCTGACTTTC. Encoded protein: CASSQQARVSGANVLTF.

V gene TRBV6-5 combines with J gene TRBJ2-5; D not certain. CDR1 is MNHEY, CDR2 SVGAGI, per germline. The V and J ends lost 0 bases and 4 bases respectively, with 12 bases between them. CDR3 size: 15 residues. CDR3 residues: CASSYSIPLGETQYF. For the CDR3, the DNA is TGTGCCAGCAGTTACTCGATACCGTTGGGAGAGACCCAGTACTTC.

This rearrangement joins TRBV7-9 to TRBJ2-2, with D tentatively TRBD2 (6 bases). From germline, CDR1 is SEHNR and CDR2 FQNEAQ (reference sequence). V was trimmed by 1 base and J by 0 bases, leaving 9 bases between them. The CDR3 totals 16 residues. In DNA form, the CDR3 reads TGTGCCAGCAGCTTAGGGGCTAGCGCGAACACCGGGGAGCTGTTTTTT. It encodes CASSLGASANTGELFF.

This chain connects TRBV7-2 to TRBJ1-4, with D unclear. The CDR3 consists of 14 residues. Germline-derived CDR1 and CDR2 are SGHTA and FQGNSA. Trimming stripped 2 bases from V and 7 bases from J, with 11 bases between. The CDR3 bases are TGTGCCAGCAGCTTATTCCGGGAGAGTGAAAAACTGTTTTTT. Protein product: CASSLFRESEKLFF. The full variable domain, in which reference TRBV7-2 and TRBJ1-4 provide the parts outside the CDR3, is GAGVSQSPSNKVTEKGKDVELRCDPISGHTALYWYRQSLGQGLEFLIYFQGNSAPDKSGLPSDRFSAERTGGSVSTLTIQRTQQEDSAVYLCASSLFRESEKLFFGSGTQLSVL.

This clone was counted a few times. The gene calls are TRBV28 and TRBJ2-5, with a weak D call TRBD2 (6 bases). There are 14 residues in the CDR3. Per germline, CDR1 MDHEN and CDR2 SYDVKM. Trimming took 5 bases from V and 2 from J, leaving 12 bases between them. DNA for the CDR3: TGTGCCAGCAGTCCCGGGAGATATCAAGAGACCCAGTACTTC. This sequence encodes CASSPGRYQETQYF.

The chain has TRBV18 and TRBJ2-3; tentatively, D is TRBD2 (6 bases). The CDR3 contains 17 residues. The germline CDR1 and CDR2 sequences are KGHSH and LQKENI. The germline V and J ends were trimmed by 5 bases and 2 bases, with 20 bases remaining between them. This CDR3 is CASSRFLAGKYTDTQYF. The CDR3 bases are TGTGCCAGCTCAAGGTTCCTTGCGGGGAAATACACAGATACGCAGTATTTT.

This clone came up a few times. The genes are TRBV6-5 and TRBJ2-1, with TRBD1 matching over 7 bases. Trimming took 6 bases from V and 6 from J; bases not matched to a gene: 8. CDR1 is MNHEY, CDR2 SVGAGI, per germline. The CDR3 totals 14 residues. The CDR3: CASSLTGIGNEQFF. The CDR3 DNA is TGTGCCAGCAGCTTGACAGGGATCGGCAATGAGCAGTTCTTC.

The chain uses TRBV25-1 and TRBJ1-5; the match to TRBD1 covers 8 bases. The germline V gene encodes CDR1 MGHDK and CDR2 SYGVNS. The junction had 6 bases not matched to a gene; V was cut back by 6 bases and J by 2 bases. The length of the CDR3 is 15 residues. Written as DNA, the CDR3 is TGTGCCAGCAGGGGGACAGGCATGTGCAATCAGCCCCAGCATTTT. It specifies CASRGTGMCNQPQHF.

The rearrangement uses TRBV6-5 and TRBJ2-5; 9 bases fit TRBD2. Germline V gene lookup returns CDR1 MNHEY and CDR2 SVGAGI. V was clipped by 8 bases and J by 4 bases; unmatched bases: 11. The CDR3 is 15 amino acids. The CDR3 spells CASRGGAGGGETQYF. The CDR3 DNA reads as TGTGCCAGCCGGGGAGGAGCGGGAGGCGGAGAGACCCAGTACTTC.

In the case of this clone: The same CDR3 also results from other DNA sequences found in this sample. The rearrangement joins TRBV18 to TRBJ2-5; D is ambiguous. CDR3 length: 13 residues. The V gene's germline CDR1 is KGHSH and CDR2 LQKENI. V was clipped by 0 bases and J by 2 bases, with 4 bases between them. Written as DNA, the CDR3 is TGTGCCAGCTCACCACCCCCACAAGAGACCCAGTACTTC. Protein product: CASSPPPQETQYF.

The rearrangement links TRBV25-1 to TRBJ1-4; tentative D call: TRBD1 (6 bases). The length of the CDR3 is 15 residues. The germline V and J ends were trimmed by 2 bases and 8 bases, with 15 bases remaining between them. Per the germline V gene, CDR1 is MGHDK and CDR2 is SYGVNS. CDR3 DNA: TGTGCCAGCAGTGAAGGACAGCCTCCCCGAGAAAAACTGTTTTTT. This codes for CASSEGQPPREKLFF.

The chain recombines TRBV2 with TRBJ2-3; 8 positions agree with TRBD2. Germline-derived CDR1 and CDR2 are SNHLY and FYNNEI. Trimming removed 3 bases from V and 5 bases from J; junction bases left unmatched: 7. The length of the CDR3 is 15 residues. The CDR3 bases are TGTGCCAGCAGTGACCCGGGACTAGTAAGAGATACGCAGTATTTT. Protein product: CASSDPGLVRDTQYF.

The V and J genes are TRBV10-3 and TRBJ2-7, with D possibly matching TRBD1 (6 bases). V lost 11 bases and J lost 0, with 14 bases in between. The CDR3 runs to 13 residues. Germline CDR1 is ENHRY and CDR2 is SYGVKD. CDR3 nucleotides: TGTGCCGCCGCCGGGACATACTCCTACGAGCAGTACTTC. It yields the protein CAAAGTYSYEQYF.

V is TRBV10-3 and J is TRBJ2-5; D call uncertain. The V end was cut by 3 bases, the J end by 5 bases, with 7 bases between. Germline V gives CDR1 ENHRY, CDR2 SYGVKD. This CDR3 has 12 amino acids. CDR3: CAISDSKETQYF. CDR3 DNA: TGTGCCATCAGTGACAGCAAGGAGACCCAGTACTTC.

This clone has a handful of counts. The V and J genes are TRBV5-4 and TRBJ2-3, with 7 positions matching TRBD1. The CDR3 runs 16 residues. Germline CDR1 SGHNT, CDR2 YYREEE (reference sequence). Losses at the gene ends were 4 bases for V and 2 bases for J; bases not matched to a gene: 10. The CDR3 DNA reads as TGTGCCAGCAGCCTGTCCCCGGGACAGACCACAGATACGCAGTATTTT. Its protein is CASSLSPGQTTDTQYF. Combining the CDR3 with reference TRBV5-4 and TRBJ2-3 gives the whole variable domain ETGVTQSPTHLIKTRGQQVTLRCSSQSGHNTVSWYQQALGQGPQFIFQYYREEENGRGNFPPRFSGLQFPNYSSELNVNALELDDSALYLCASSLSPGQTTDTQYFGPGTRLTVL.

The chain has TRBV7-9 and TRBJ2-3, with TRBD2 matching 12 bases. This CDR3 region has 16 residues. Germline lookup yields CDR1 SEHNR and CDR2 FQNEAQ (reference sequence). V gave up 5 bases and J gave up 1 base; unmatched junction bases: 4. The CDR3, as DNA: TGTGCCAGCAGCGCGAGACTAGCGGGAGGCACAGATACGCAGTATTTT. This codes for CASSARLAGGTDTQYF.

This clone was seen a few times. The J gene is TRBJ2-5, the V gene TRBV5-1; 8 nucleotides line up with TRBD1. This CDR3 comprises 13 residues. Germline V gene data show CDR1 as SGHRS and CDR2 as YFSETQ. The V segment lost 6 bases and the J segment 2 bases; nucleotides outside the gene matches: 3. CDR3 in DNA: TGCGCCAGCACCGACAGGGGTCAAGAGACCCAGTACTTC. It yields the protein CASTDRGQETQYF.

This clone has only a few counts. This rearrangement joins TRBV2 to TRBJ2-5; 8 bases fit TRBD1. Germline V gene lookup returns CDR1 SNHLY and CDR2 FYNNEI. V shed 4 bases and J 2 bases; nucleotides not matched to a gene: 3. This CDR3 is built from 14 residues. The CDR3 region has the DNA TGTGCCAGCAGTGTAAGGACAGGGCAAGAGACCCAGTACTTC. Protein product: CASSVRTGQETQYF. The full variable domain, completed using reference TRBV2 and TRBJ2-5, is EPEVTQTPSHQVTQMGQEVILRCVPISNHLYFYWYRQILGQKVEFLVSFYNNEISEKSEIFDDQFSVERPDGSNFTLKIRSTKLEDSAMYFCASSVRTGQETQYFGPGTRLLVL.

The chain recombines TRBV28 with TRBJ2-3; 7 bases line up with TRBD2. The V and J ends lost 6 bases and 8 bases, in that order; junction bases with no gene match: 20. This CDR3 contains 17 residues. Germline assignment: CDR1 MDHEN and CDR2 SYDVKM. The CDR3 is CASSSPGGRERTGTQYF. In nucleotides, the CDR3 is TGTGCCAGCAGCTCCCCGGGCGGGCGGGAGAGGACTGGTACGCAGTATTTT.

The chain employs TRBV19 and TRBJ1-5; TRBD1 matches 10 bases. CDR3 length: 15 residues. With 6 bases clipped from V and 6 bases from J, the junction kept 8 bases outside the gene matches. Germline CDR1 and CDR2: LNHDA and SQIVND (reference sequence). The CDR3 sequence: CASRWTGGVFQPQHF. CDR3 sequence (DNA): TGTGCCAGTAGGTGGACAGGGGGAGTCTTTCAGCCCCAGCATTTT.

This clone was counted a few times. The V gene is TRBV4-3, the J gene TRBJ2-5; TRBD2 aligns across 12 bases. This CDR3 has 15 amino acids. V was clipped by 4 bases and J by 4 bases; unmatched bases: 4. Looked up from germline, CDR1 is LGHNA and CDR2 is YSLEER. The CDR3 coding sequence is TGCGCCAGCAGCCTAGGACTAGCGGGAACAGAGACCCAGTACTTC. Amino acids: CASSLGLAGTETQYF.

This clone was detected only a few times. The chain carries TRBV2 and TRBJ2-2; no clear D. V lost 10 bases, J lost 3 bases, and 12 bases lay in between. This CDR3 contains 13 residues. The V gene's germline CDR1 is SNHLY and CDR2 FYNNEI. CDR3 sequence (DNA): TGTGCCACCGACTCTAGAGACACCGGGGAGCTGTTTTTT. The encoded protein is CATDSRDTGELFF.

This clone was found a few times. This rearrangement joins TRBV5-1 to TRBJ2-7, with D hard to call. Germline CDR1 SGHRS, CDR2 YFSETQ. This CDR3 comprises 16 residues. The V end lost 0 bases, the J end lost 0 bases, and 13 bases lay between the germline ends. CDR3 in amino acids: CASSLVSARNSYEQYF. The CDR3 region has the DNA TGCGCCAGCAGCTTGGTATCAGCCCGGAACTCCTACGAGCAGTACTTC.

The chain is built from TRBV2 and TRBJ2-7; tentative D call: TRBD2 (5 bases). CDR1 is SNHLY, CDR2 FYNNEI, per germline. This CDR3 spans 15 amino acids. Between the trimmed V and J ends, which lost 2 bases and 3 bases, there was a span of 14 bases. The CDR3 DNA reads TGTGCCAGCAGTGAACGGGGATACGGCCACTACGAGCAGTACTTC. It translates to CASSERGYGHYEQYF.

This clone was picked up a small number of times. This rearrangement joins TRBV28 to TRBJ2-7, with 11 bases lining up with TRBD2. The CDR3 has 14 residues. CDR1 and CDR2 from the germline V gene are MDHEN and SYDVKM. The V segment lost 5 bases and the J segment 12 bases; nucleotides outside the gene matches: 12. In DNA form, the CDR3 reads TGTGCCAGCAGTACCCCGGGACTAGCGGAAGCACTGTACTTC. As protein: CASSTPGLAEALYF.

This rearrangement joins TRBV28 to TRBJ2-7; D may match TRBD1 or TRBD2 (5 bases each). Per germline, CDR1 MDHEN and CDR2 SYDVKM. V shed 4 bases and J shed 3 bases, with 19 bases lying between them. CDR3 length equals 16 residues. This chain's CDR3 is CASSSSNGRDLYEQYF. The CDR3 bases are TGTGCCAGCAGTTCCTCGAACGGACGGGACCTCTACGAGCAGTACTTC.

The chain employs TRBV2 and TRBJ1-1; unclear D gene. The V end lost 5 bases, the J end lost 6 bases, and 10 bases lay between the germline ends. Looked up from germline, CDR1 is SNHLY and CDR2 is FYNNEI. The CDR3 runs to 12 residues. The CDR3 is CASSRRPPEAFF. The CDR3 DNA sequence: TGTGCCAGCAGTCGACGACCGCCTGAAGCTTTCTTT.

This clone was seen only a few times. The CDR3 DNA sequence: TGTGCCAGCAGTGAGTTTATAGCGGGCGAGCAGTTCTTC. It specifies CASSEFIAGEQFF. The chain joins TRBV6-1 to TRBJ2-1, with 7 bases identical to TRBD2. Unmatched junction bases numbered 6, after V lost 3 bases and J lost 10 bases. The V gene's germline CDR1 is MNHNS and CDR2 SASEGT. The CDR3 runs to 13 residues.

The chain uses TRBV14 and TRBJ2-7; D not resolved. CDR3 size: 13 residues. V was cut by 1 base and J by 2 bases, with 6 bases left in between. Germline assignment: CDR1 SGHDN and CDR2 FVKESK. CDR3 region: CASSQGVAYEQYF. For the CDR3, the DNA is TGTGCCAGCAGCCAAGGGGTGGCCTACGAGCAGTACTTC.